In its sample, the clone carrying this T cell receptor beta chain was seen a few times. Obtained from alopecia areata patients were lesional scalp punch biopsies along with peripheral blood. Sorting of PBMCs yielded the CD4+ and CD8+ T cells. The V gene's germline CDR1 is SGHRS and CDR2 YFSETQ. There are 14 residues in the CDR3. The V end lost 7 bases, the J end lost 10 bases, and 18 bases lay between the germline ends. Sequencing used cDNA as its template, made by extracting RNA and reverse transcribing it. Measured with immunoSEQ multiplex PCR; TCRdb has only the in-frame clones, and not every one. The sample lists about 140,000 clones, 58% seen once, with roughly 6.5% in the top ten. This sample was included in a study of CD8+ T cells in alopecia areata. Study at large: For 6 to 18 months, tofacitinib was taken, and 6 months off drug followed.

This sample comprised CD4+ T cells sorted from blood, obtained at week 0. This chain connects TRBV5-1 to TRBJ1-6, with no clear D. This sequence was found in a human donor with alopecia areata. The CDR3 DNA is TGCGCCAGCGCCTCTAGAGGGATTGAATCACCCCTCCACTTT. It yields the protein CASASRGIESPLHF.